The sequence of this T cell receptor (beta chain) was determined in a study of OX40 agonist ivuxolimab in advanced cancers. Background on the whole study: The costimulatory receptor OX40 (CD134) was targeted by ivuxolimab, a fully human IgG2 agonistic monoclonal antibody. Partial responses occurred in three dose-escalation patients, of whom one had hepatocellular carcinoma and two had cutaneous melanoma. In the dose-escalation cohort, 70% to 90% of patients were male, and the mean age was 60 years with a range of roughly 20 to 80. Prior anti-PD-1, anti-PD-L1 or anti-CTLA-4 therapy was permitted, and checkpoint inhibitors had been received by around 39% of dose-escalation patients. Of the approximately 54 dose-escalation patients, hepatocellular carcinoma was present in about 19, melanoma in approximately 15, renal cell carcinoma in 9 and head and neck cancer in 9. The paper describes the monotherapy dose-escalation part (N of about 52 patients) of the phase I trial of ivuxolimab. Intravenous ivuxolimab was administered to patients every 2 weeks at six dose levels: 0.01, 0.1, 0.3, 1.5, 3 and 10 mg/kg. The point of sequencing TCRbeta in the periphery was to test whether ivuxolimab changed TCR sequence diversity and drove clonal T-cell expansion. Summary of the overall study and its limitations: Low levels of normalized T-cell clonal expansion were also seen in some nonresponding patients. In the 0.1-3.0 mg/kg groups, partial responders had among the lowest normalized peripheral clonal expansion, particularly in CD8+ T cells. After ivuxolimab, expanded clones were on average more numerous among CD8+ T cells than among CD4+ T cells. Clonal expansion of both CD4+ and CD8+ blood T cells was observed from baseline to week 6 at doses 0.1 to 3.0 mg/kg. The antigen specificity of the peripheral T cells that underwent clonal expansion was not determined.

Patients with a history of autoimmune disease or receiving systemic immunosuppression were excluded from the trial. In every dose cohort, peripheral blood was drawn for TCR sequencing at baseline, cycle 4 day 1, and cycle 7 day 1. Samples were obtained from an open-label, multicenter, first-in-human phase I dose-escalation trial of ivuxolimab. The trial enrolled adults with locally advanced or metastatic head and neck squamous cell, hepatocellular, melanoma or renal cell carcinoma. CD4+ and CD8+ T cells were sorted separately from peripheral blood before TCR sequencing. For this clone: Its antigen is not yet known. Within one base of it there is no much larger clone, and no base qualities were kept.

CDR1 and CDR2, looked up from the germline V gene, are SGHRS and YFSETQ. Clipping removes 3 bases from V and 5 bases from J, with 18 as the unmatched junction base count. From cysteine to phenylalanine, the CDR3 is 18 amino acids long. The entry retains the CDR3 DNA only, 54 bases that are in frame from base 1. To sequence the TCRbeta CDR3 region, genomic DNA was isolated from the sorted cells. TCRbeta CDR3 regions were sequenced using the immunoSEQ Assay. Held by TCRdb, this immuneACCESS table contains in-frame sequences only and omits some clones. Under half of the omission traces to an unresolved V gene where checked; the cause of the rest is unknown. The sample table holds 60,000 to 70,000 clones, of which around 93% were seen once. The ten largest clones take up roughly 13% of the sample.

The sequenced sample was CD4+ or CD8+ T cells sorted from blood, obtained in a trial of the OX40 agonist ivuxolimab. The TCR sequence derives from an adult with an advanced solid tumor such as melanoma, head and neck, liver or kidney cancer. The chain employs TRBV5-1 and TRBJ2-7; TRBD1 agrees with 9 junctional bases. The CDR3 loop reads CASSYWPAGQGGRDEQYF. The DNA sequence is given as TGCGCCAGCAGCTATTGGCCGGCGGGACAGGGTGGTAGAGACGAGCAGTACTTC.